This entry lists 15 T cell receptor beta chains sequenced from one sample in a study of cytomegalovirus exposure and HLA in healthy donors. Primers for the PCR totalled 60 Vbeta and 13 Jbeta. The method was immunoSEQ multiplex PCR; TCRdb's version includes in-frame clones alone and lacks a portion of them. The sample lists around 100,000 clones; around 70% were seen once. Specimen: PBMCs. All receptors derive from a man aged 30-40 years in good health and CMV-seropositive.

The chain carries TRBV5-1 and TRBJ2-3, with TRBD2 matching over 8 bases. J gave up 4 bases and V 4 bases, and 5 bases lay outside the gene matches. The CDR3 is 14 residues long. Germline CDR1 is SGHRS and CDR2 is YFSETQ. The DNA of the CDR3 is TGCGCCAGCAGCCCGGGGGGGAGGGCAGATACGCAGTATTTT. Protein sequence: CASSPGGRADTQYF.

This clone has only a few counts. The chain carries TRBV4-1 and TRBJ1-4; 7 bases match TRBD1. This CDR3 spans 16 amino acids. The germline CDR1 and CDR2 sequences are MGHRA and YSYEKL. Trimming at V came to 1 base and at J to 1 base, leaving 3 bases not matched to a gene. DNA for the CDR3: TGCGCCAGCAGCCAAGGCACAGGGGAAACTAATGAAAAACTGTTTTTT. This codes for CASSQGTGETNEKLFF.

The chain employs TRBV11-2 and TRBJ2-7, with D perhaps matching TRBD2 (5 bases). CDR3 length: 14 amino acids. CDR1 and CDR2 from the germline V gene are SGHAT and FQNNGV. The V end lost 5 bases, the J end lost 0 bases, and 11 bases lay between the germline ends. The CDR3 reads CASSRTGSSYEQYF. CDR3 DNA sequence: TGTGCCAGCAGCAGGACTGGGAGCTCCTACGAGCAGTACTTC.

The CDR3 bases are TGCGCCAGCAGCCAAGACCCCCGGCGGGACACTGAAGCTTTCTTT. Encoded protein: CASSQDPRRDTEAFF. This chain uses TRBV4-1 with TRBJ1-1; D remains unclear. This CDR3 contains 15 residues. CDR1 and CDR2 from the germline V gene are MGHRA and YSYEKL. The V end lost 0 bases, the J end lost 3 bases, and 11 bases lay between the germline ends.

This clone occurred a few times. V is TRBV13 and J is TRBJ1-6; D gene unclear. This CDR3 comprises 14 residues. From germline, CDR1 is PRHDT and CDR2 FYEKMQ (reference sequence). Trimming cost V 5 bases and J 8 bases, with 13 bases left between them. The CDR3 DNA reads as TGTGCCAGCAGCGATGAGGGTCGGGATTCACCCCTCCACTTT. It yields the protein CASSDEGRDSPLHF.

The chain carries TRBV21-1 and TRBJ1-2. TRBV21-1 is noted as a pseudogene. This CDR3 is built from 14 residues. In DNA form, the CDR3 reads TGTGCCAGCAGCATTCGTTCCCCTAACTATGGCTACACCTTC. Its translation is CASSIRSPNYGYTF.

The chain combines TRBV18 with TRBJ2-7; 9 bases map to TRBD1. The CDR3 is made up of 15 amino acids. The germline gives CDR1 KGHSH, CDR2 LQKENI. J gave up 2 bases and V 5 bases, and 7 bases lay outside the gene matches. The CDR3 reads CASSAGQGRTYEQYF. The CDR3 bases are TGTGCCAGCTCAGCTGGACAGGGGAGGACCTACGAGCAGTACTTC.

The chain employs TRBV7-2 and TRBJ2-7; D is ambiguous. Germline lookup yields CDR1 SGHTA and CDR2 FQGNSA. The length of the CDR3 is 14 residues. V lost 5 bases and J lost 0, with 11 bases in between. The CDR3 coding sequence is TGTGCCAGCAGCAACGCGGTGAACTCCTACGAGCAGTACTTC. Amino acids: CASSNAVNSYEQYF.

This clone came up a few times. The genes are TRBV6-5 and TRBJ1-1; D uncertain. Trimming cost V 5 bases and J 4 bases, with 14 bases left between them. The CDR3 contains 14 residues. Germline-derived CDR1 and CDR2 are MNHEY and SVGAGI. In DNA, the CDR3 is TGTGCCAGCAGTGAACAGCCCTTCGGCACTGAAGCTTTCTTT. It translates to CASSEQPFGTEAFF.

This clone was picked up a small number of times. The chain couples TRBV10-3 to TRBJ1-4, with a weak D call TRBD1 (6 bases). The CDR3 is 14 residues long. Germline lookup yields CDR1 ENHRY and CDR2 SYGVKD. Trimming pared 5 bases from V and 8 bases from J, leaving 15 bases between. The CDR3 region is CAISKQGGGEKLFF. The CDR3 DNA follows: TGTGCCATCAGTAAACAGGGCGGTGGCGAAAAACTGTTTTTT.

This clone has only a few counts. J is TRBJ2-3 and V is TRBV6-5; 9 bases are a match to TRBD2. CDR3 length equals 15 residues. V shed 9 bases and J 6 bases; nucleotides not matched to a gene: 13. Germline CDR1 MNHEY, CDR2 SVGAGI. The CDR3, as DNA: TGTGCCAGGGCCCTGGGCGGGGGGGCGGTTGATACGCAGTATTTT. It codes for CARALGGGAVDTQYF.

This clone has more than one count but fewer than ten. In DNA, the CDR3 is TGCGCCAGCAGCCAAGAGGCCACAGGGGGATTTGAAAAACTGTTTTTT. It translates to CASSQEATGGFEKLFF. The chain recombines TRBV4-3 with TRBJ1-4, with 8 bases identical to TRBD1. Trimming removed 0 bases from V and 7 bases from J; junction bases left unmatched: 7. The CDR3 has 16 residues. In germline, CDR1 is LGHNA, CDR2 YSLEER.

CDR3 sequence (DNA): TGCGCCAGCAGCTTGGAGGGGACTAGCGGGGTTAGCACAGATACGCAGTATTTT. Translated, it gives CASSLEGTSGVSTDTQYF. V and J are TRBV5-1 and TRBJ2-3; TRBD2 aligns across 13 bases. The V segment lost 0 bases and the J segment 0 bases; nucleotides outside the gene matches: 4. Germline V gives CDR1 SGHRS, CDR2 YFSETQ. The CDR3 has 18 residues.

This chain joins TRBV5-1 and TRBJ1-2; tentatively, D is TRBD1 (5 bases). Germline V gene lookup returns CDR1 SGHRS and CDR2 YFSETQ. The CDR3 has 14 residues. Trimming left V 0 bases short and J 8 bases short, with 14 bases between. This chain's CDR3 is CASSLGGREYGYTF. As DNA, the CDR3 is TGCGCCAGCAGCTTGGGGGGCAGGGAATACGGCTACACCTTC. Variable domain in full (rest from reference TRBV5-1 and TRBJ1-2): KAGVTQTPRYLIKTRGQQVTLSCSPISGHRSVSWYQQTPGQGLQFLFEYFSETQRNKGNFPGRFSGRQFSNSRSEMNVSTLELGDSALYLCASSLGGREYGYTFGSGTRLTVV.

The genes are TRBV5-1 and TRBJ2-3; TRBD2 matches 9 bases. CDR3 length equals 16 residues. V was pared by 0 bases and J by 1 base, with 3 bases of the junction left unmatched. The V gene's germline CDR1 is SGHRS and CDR2 YFSETQ. The CDR3 region is CASSLASSGGTDTQYF. CDR3 in DNA: TGCGCCAGCAGCTTGGCTTCTAGCGGGGGCACAGATACGCAGTATTTT.